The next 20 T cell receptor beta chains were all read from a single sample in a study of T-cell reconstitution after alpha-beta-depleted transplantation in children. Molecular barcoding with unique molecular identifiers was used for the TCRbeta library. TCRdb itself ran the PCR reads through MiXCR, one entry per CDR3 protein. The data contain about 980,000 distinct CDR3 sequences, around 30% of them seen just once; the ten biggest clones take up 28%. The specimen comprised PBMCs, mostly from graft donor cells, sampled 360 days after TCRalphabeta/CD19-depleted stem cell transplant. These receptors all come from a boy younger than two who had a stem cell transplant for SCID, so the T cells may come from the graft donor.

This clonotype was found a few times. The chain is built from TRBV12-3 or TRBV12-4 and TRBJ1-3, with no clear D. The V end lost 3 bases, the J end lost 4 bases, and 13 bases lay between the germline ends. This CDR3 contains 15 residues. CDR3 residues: CASSFDADRGNTIYF. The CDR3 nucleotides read TGTGCCAGCAGTTTCGACGCGGATCGGGGAAACACCATATATTTT.

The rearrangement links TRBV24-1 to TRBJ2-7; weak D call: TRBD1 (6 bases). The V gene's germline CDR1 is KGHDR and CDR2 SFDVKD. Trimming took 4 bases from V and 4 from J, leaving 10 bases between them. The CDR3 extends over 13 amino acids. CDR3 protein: CATSEGHHYEQYF. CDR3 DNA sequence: TGTGCCACCAGTGAGGGACACCATTACGAGCAGTACTTC.

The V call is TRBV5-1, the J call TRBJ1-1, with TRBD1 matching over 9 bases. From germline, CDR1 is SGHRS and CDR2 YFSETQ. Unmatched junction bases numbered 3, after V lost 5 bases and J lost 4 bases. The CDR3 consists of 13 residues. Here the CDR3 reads CASREDRGTEAFF. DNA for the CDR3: TGCGCCAGCAGGGAGGACAGGGGCACTGAAGCTTTCTTT.

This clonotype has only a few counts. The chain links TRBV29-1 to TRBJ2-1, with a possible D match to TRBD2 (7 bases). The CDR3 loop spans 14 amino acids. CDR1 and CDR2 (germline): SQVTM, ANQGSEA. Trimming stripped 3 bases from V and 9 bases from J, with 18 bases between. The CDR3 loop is CSVESGGRGSEQFF. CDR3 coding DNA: TGCAGCGTTGAGTCCGGGGGGCGGGGTTCTGAGCAGTTCTTC.

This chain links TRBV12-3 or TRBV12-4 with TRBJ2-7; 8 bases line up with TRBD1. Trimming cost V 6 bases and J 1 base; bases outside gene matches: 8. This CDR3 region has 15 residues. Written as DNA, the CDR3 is TGTGCCAGCAGCCTTAGCCGGGACAGGTCCTACGAGCAGTACTTC. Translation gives CASSLSRDRSYEQYF.

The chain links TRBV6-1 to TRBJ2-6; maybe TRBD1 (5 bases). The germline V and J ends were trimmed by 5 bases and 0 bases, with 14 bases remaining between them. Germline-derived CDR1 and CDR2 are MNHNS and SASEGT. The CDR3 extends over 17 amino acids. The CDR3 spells CASSPRAGNSGANVLTF. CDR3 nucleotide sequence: TGTGCCAGCAGTCCCCGGGCAGGGAACTCTGGGGCCAACGTCCTGACTTTC.

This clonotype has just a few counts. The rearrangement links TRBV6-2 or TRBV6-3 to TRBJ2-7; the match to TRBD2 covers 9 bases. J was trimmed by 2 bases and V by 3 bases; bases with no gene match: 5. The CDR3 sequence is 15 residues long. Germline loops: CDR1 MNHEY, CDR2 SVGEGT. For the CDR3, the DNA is TGTGCCAGCAGTTATCGGCTAGCGGGGACCTACGAGCAGTACTTC. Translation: CASSYRLAGTYEQYF.

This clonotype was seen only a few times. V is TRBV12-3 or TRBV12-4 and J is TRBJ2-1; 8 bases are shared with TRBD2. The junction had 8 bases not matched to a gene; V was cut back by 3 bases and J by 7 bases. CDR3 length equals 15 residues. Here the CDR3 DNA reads TGTGCCAGCAGTTTTGGTGGGACTAGGGGGAATGAGCAGTTCTTC. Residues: CASSFGGTRGNEQFF.

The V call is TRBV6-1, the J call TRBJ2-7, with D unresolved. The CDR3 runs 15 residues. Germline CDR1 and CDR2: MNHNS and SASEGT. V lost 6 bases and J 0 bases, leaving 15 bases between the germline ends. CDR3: CASRRFSDYSYEQYF. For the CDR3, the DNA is TGTGCCAGCAGACGGTTTTCGGATTACTCCTACGAGCAGTACTTC.

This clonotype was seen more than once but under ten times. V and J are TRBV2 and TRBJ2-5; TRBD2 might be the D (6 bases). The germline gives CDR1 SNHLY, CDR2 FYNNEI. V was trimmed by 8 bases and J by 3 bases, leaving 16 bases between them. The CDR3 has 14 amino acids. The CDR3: CASAKGTPKETQYF. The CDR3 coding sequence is TGTGCCAGCGCAAAGGGGACTCCCAAAGAGACCCAGTACTTC.

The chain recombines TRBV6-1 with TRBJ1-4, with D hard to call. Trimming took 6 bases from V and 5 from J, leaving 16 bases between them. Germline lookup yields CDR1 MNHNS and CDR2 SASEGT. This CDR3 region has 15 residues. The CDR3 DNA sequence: TGTGCCAGCAGCCCCCCGGTCGCCCGCAATGAAAAACTGTTTTTT. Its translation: CASSPPVARNEKLFF.

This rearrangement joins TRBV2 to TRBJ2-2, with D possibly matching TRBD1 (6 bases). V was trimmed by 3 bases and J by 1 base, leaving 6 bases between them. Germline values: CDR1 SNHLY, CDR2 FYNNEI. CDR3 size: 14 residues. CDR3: CASSETGNTGELFF. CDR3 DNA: TGTGCCAGCAGTGAGACAGGGAACACCGGGGAGCTGTTTTTT. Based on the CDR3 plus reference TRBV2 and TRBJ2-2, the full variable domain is EPEVTQTPSHQVTQMGQEVILRCVPISNHLYFYWYRQILGQKVEFLVSFYNNEISEKSEIFDDQFSVERPDGSNFTLKIRSTKLEDSAMYFCASSETGNTGELFFGEGSRLTVL.

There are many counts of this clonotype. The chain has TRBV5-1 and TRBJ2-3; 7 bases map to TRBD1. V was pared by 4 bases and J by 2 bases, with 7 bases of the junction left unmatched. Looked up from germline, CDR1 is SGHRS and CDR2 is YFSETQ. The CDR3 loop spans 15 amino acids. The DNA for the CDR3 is TGCGCCAGCAGCACCGGGACAGCCTTCACAGATACGCAGTATTTT. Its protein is CASSTGTAFTDTQYF.

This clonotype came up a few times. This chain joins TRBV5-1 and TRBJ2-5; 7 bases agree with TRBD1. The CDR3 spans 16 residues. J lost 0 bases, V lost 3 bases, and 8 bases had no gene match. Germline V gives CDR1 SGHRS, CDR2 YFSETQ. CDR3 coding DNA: TGCGCCAGCAGCTCGACAGGGAGATCGTACCAAGAGACCCAGTACTTC. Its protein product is CASSSTGRSYQETQYF.

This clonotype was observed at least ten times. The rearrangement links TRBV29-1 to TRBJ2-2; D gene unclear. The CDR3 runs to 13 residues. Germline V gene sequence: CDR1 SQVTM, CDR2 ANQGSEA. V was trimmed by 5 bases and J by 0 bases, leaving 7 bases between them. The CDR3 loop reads CSVLGPNTGELFF. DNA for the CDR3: TGCAGCGTTCTTGGCCCGAACACCGGGGAGCTGTTTTTT.

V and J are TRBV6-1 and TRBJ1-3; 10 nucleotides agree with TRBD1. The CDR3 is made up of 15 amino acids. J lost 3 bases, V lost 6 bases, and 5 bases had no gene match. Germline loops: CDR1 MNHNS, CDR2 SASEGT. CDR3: CASSNDRGHGNTIYF. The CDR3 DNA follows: TGTGCCAGCAGCAACGACAGGGGGCATGGAAACACCATATATTTT.

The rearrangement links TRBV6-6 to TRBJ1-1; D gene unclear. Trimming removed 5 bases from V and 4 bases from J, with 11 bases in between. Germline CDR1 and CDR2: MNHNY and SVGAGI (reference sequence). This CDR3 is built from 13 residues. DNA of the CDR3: TGTGCCAGCAGTGCGCGACCAATCACTGAAGCTTTCTTT. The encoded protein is CASSARPITEAFF.

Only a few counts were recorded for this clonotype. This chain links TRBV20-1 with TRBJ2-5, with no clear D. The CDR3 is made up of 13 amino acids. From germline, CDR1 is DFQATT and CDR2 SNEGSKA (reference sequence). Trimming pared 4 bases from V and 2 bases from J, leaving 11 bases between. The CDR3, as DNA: TGCAGTGCTATCTCGCTGTGGCAAGAGACCCAGTACTTC. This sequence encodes CSAISLWQETQYF.

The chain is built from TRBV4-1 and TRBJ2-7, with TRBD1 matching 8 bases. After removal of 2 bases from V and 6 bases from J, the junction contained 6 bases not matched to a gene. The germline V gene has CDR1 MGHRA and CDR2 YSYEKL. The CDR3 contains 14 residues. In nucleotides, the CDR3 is TGCGCCAGCAGCCAAACACGCAGGGGGCGCGAGCAGTACTTC. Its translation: CASSQTRRGREQYF.

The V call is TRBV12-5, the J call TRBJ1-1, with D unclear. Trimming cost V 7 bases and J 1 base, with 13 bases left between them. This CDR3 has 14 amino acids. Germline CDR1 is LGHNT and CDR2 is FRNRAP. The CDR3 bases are TGTGCTAGTGATGCGGGCAGAACGAACACTGAAGCTTTCTTT. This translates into CASDAGRTNTEAFF. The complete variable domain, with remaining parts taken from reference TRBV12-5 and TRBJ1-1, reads DARVTQTPRHKVTEMGQEVTMRCQPILGHNTVFWYRQTMMQGLELLAYFRNRAPLDDSGMPKDRFSAEMPDATLATLKIQPSEPRDSAVYFCASDAGRTNTEAFFGQGTRLTVV.